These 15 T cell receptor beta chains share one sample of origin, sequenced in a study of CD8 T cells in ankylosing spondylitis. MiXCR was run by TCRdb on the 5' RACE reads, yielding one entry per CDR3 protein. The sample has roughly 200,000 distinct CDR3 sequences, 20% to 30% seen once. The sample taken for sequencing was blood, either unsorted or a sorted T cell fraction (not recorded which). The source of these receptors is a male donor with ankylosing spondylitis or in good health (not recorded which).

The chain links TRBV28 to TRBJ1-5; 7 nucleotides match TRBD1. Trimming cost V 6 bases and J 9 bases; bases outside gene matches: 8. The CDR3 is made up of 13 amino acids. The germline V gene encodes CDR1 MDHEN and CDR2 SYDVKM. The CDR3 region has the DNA TGTGCCAGCAGCGGGACAGCGAAAGGGCCCCAGCATTTT. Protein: CASSGTAKGPQHF.

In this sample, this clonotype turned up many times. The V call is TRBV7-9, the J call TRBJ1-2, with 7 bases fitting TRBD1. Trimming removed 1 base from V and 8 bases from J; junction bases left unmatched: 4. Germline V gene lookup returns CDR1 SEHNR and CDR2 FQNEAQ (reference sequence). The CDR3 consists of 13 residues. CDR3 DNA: TGTGCCAGCAGCTTAGAGGGGGCTGGCGGCTACACCTTC. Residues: CASSLEGAGGYTF.

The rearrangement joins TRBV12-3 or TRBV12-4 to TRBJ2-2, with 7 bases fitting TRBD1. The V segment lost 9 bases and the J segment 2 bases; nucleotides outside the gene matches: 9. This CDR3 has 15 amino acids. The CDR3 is CASSPGQQNTGELFF. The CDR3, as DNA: TGTGCCAGTTCTCCGGGACAGCAAAACACCGGGGAGCTGTTTTTT.

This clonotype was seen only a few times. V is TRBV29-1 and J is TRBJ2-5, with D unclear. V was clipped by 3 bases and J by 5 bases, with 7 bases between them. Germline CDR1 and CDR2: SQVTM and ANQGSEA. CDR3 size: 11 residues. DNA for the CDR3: TGCAGCGTTGATGACGAGGAGACCCAGTACTTC. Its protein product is CSVDDEETQYF.

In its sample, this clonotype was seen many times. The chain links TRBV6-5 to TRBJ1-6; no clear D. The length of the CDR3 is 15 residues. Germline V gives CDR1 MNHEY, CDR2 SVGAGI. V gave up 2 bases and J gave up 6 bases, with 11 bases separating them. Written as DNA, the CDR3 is TGTGCCAGCAGTTACGATATGGGGTTTAATTCACCCCTCCACTTT. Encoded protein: CASSYDMGFNSPLHF.

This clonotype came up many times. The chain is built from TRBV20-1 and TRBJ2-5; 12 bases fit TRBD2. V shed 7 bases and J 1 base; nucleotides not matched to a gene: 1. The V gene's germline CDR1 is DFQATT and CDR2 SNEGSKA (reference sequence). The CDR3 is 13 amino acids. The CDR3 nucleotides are TGCAGTGGACTAGCGGGAGTCCAAGAGACCCAGTACTTC. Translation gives CSGLAGVQETQYF.

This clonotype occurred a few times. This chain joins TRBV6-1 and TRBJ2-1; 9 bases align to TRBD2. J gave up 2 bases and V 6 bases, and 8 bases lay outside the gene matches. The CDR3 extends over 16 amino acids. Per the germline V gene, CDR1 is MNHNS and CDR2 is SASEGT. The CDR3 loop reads CASSRQSGRPYNEQFF. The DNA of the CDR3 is TGTGCCAGCAGCCGTCAAAGCGGGAGGCCCTACAATGAGCAGTTCTTC.

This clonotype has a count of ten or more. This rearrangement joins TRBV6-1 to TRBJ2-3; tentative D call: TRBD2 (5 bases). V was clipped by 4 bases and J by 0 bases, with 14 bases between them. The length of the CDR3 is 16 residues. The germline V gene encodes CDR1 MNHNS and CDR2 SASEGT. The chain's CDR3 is CASSVGSGRSTDTQYF. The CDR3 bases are TGTGCCAGCAGTGTGGGGAGCGGTCGTAGCACAGATACGCAGTATTTT.

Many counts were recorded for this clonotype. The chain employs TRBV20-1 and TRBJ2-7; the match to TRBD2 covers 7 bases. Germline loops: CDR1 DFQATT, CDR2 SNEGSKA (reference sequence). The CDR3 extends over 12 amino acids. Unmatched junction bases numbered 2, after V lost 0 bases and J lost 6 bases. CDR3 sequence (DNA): TGCAGTGCTAGAGATTGGGGGGGCGAGCAGTACTTC. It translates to CSARDWGGEQYF.

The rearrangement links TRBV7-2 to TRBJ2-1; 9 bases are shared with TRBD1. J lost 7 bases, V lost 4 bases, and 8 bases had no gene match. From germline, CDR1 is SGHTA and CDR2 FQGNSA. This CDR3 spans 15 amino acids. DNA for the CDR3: TGTGCCAGCAGCTCGGACAGGGGATTAAGGAATGAGCAGTTCTTC. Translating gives CASSSDRGLRNEQFF.

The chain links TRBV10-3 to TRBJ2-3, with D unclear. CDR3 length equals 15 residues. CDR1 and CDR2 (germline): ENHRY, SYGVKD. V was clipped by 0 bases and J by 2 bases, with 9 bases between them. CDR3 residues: CAISESRPPTDTQYF. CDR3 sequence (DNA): TGTGCCATCAGTGAGTCCCGACCCCCCACAGATACGCAGTATTTT.

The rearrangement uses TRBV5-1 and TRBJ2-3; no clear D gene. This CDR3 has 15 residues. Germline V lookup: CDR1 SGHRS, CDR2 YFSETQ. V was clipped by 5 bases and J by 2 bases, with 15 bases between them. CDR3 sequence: CASSAPGDPTDTQYF. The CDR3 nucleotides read TGCGCCAGCAGTGCCCCAGGAGATCCCACAGATACGCAGTATTTT.

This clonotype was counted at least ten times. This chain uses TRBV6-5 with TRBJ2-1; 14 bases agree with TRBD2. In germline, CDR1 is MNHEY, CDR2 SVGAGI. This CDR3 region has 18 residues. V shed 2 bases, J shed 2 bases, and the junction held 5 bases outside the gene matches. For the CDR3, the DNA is TGTGCCAGCAGTTACGGGACTAGCGGGAGCTCAGCCTACAATGAGCAGTTCTTC. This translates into CASSYGTSGSSAYNEQFF.

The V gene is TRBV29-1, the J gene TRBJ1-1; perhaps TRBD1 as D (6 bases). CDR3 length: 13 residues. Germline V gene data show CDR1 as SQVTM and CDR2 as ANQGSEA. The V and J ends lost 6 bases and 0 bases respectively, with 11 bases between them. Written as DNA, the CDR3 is TGCAGCGTCGTGGACAGAATGAACACTGAAGCTTTCTTT. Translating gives CSVVDRMNTEAFF.

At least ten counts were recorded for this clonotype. The CDR3 DNA reads as TGTGCCAGCAGCCGACGCTACGAGCAGTACTTC. Translated: CASSRRYEQYF. The rearrangement joins TRBV12-3 or TRBV12-4 to TRBJ2-7; D not certain. V was trimmed by 6 bases and J by 3 bases, leaving 6 bases between them. The CDR3 contains 11 residues.